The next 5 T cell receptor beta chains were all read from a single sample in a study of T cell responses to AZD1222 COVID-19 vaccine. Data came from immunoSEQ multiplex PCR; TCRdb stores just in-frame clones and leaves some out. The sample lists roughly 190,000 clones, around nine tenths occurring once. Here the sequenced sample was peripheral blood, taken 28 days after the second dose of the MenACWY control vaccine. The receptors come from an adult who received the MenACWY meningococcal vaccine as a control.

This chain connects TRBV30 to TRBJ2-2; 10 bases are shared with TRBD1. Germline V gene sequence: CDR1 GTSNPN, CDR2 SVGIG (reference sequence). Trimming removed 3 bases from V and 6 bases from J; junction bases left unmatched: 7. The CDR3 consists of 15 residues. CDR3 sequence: CAWRGGQGMPGELFF. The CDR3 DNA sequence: TGTGCCTGGAGGGGGGGACAGGGGATGCCCGGGGAGCTGTTTTTT.

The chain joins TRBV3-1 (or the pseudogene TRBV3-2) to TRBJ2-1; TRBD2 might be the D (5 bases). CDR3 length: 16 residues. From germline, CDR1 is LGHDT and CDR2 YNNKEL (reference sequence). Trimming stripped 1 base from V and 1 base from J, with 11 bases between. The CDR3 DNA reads TGTGCCAGCAGCCAAGGGCTAGCTGCATCCTACAATGAGCAGTTCTTC. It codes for CASSQGLAASYNEQFF.

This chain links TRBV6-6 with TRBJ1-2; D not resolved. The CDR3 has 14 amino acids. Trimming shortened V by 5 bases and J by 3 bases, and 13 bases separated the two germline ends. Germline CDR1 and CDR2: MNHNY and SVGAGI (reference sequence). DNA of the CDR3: TGTGCCAGCAGTAACAGAAATGGGGACTATGGCTACACCTTC. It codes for CASSNRNGDYGYTF.

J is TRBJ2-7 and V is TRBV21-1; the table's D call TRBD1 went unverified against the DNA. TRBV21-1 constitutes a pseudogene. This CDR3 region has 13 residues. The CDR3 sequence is CASSQYRAYEQYF. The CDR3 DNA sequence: TGTGCCAGCAGCCAGTACAGGGCCTACGAGCAGTACTTC.

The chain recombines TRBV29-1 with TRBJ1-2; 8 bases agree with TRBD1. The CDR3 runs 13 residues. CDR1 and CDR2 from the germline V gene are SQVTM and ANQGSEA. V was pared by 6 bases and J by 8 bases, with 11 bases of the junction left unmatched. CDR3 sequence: CSVILGQGTGYTF. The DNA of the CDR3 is TGCAGCGTCATCCTCGGACAGGGCACCGGCTACACCTTC.